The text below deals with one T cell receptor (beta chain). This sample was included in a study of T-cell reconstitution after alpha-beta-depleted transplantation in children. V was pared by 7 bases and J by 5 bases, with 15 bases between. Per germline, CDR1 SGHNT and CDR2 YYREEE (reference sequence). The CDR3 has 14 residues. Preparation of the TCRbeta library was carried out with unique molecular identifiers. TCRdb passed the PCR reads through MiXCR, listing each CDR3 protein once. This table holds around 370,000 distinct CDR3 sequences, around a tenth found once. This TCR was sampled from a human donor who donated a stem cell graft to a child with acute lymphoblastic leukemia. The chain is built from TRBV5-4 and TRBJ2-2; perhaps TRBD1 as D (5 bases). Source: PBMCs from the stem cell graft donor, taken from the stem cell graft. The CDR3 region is CASGAGISTGELFF. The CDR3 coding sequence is TGTGCCAGCGGGGCAGGTATTTCTACCGGGGAGCTGTTTTTT.